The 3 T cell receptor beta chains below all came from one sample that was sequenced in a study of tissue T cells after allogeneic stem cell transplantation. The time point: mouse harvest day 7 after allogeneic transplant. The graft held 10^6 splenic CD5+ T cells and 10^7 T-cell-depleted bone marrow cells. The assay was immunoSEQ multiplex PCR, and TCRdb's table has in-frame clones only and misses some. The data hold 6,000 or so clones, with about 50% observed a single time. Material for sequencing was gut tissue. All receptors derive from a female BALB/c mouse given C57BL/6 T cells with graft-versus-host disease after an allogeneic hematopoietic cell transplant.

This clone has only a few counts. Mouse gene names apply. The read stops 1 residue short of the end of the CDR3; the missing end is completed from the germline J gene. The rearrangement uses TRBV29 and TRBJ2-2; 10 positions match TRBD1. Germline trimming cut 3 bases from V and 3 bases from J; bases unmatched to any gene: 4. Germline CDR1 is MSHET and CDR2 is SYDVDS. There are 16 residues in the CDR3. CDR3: CASSFPGQGYTGQLYF. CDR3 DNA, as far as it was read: TGTGCTAGCAGTTTCCCGGGACAGGGGTACACCGGGCAGCTCTAC.

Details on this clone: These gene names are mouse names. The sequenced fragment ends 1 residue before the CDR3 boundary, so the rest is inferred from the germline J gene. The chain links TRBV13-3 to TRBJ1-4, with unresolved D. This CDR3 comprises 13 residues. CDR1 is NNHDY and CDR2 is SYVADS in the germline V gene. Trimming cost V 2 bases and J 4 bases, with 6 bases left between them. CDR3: CASSEGNNERLFF. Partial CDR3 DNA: TGTGCCAGCAGTGAGGGGAACAACGAAAGATTATTT. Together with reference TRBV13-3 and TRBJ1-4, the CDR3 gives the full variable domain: EAAVTQSPRSKVAVTGGKVTLSCHQTNNHDYMYWYRQDTGHGLRLIHYSYVADSTEKGDIPDGYKASRPSQENFSLILELASLSQTAVYFCASSEGNNERLFFGHGTKLSVL.

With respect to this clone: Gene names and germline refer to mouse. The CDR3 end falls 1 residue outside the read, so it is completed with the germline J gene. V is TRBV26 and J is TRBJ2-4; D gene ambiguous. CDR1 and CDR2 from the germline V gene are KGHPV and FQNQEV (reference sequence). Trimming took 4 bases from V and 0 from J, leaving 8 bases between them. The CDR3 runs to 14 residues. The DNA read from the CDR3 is TGTGCCAGCAGTCGCGGGTCTAGTCAAAACACCTTGTAC. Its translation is CASSRGSSQNTLY. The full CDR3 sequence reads CASSRGSSQNTLYF.